This entry is about one TCR beta chain. Its antigen is undetermined. TCRdb passed the 5' RACE reads through MiXCR, listing each CDR3 protein once. The sample carries some 600,000 distinct CDR3 sequences, 17% recorded once. This entry is derived from a study of T-cell memory formation after mild COVID-19. Points from the study as a whole: Contracting CD4+ clones were located mainly in CM and EM, and CD8+ clones in EMRA. Day 15 to 85 contracting clones showed balanced CD4/CD8; later expanders leaned CD4+. The authors left the SARS-CoV-2 specificity of second-wave clones peaking on day 37 unconfirmed.

The TCR was taken from an adult woman who had mild COVID-19 (a few samples of this study predate the infection). Cell type and time point are not known. Sequencing used PBMCs or a T cell subset sorted from them (not recorded which).

This CDR3 is CSVKGGGTEAFF. The DNA for the CDR3 is TGCAGCGTGAAAGGGGGAGGGACTGAAGCTTTCTTT. The gene calls are TRBV29-1 and TRBJ1-1; a weak D match, TRBD1 (6 bases). Trimming took 6 bases from V and 5 from J, leaving 13 bases between them. The CDR3 has 12 residues. Germline V gene lookup returns CDR1 SQVTM and CDR2 ANQGSEA.